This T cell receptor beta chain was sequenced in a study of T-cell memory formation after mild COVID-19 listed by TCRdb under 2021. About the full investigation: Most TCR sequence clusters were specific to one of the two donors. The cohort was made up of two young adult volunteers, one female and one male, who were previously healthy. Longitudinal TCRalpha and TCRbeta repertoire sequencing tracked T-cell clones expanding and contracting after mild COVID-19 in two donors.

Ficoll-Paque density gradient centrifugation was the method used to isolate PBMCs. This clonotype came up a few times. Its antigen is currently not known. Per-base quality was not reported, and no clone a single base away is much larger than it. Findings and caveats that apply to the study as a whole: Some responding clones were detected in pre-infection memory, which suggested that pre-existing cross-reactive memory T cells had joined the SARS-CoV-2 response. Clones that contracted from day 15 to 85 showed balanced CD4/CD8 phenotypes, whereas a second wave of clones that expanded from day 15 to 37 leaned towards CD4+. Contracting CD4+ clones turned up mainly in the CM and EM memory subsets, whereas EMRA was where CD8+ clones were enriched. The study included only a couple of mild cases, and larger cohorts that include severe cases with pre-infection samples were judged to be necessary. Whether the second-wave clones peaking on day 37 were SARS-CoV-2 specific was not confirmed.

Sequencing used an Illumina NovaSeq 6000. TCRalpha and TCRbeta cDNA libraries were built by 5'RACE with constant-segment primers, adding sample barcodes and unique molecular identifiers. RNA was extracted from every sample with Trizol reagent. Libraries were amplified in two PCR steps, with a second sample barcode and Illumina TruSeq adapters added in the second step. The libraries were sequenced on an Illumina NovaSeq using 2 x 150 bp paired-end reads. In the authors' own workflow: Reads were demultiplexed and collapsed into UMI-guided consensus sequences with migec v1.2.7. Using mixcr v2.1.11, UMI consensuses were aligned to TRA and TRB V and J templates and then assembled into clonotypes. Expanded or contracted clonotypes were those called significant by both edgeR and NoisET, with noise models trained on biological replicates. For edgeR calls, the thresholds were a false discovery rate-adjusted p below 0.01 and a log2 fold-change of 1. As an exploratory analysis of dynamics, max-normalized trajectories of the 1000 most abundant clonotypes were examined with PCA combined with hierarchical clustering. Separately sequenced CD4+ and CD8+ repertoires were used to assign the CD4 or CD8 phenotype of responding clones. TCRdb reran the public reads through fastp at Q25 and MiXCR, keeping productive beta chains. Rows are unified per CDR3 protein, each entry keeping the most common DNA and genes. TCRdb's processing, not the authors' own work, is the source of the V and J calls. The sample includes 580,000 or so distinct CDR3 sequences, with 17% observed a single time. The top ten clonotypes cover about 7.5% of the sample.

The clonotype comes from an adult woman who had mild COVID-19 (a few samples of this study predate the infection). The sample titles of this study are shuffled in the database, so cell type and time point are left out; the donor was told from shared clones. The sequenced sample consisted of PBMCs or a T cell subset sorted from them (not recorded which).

The nucleotides read TGTGCCAGCAGCCCCCAAGGGGCAGGGACCCTAGCAAAACTGTTTTTT. Translation gives CASSPQGAGTLAKLFF. The chain uses TRBV7-9 and TRBJ1-4, and perhaps TRBD1 as D gene, on 5 matching bases. The CDR3 covers 16 residues, taking in both the cysteine and the phenylalanine. Left in the record is the CDR3 DNA by itself, 48 bases read in frame from the first base. A distance of 23 bases separates the germline ends of V and J, which lose 5 bases and 10 bases respectively. Taken from the germline V gene (reference sequence), the CDR1 and CDR2 loops are SEHNR and FQNEAQ.